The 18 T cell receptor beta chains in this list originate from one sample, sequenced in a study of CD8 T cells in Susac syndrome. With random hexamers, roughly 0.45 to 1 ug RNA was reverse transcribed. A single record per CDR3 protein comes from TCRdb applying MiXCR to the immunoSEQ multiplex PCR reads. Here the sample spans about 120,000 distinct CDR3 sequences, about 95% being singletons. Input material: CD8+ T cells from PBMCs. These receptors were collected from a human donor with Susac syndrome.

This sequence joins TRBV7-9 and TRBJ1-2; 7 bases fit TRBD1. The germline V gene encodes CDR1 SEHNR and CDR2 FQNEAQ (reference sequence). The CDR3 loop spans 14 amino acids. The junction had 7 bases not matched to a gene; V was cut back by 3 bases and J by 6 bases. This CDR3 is CASSFDQGVHGYTF. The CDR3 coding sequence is TGTGCCAGCAGCTTTGACCAGGGGGTTCATGGCTACACCTTC.

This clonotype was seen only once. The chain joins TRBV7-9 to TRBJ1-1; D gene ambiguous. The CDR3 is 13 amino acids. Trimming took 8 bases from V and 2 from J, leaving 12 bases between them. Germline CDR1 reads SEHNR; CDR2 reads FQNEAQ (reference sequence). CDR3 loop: CASLHPLNTEAFF. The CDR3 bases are TGTGCCAGCCTCCACCCCCTTAACACTGAAGCTTTCTTT. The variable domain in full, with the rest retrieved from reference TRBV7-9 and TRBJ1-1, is DTGVSQNPRHKITKRGQNVTFRCDPISEHNRLYWYRQTLGQGPEFLTYFQNEAQLEKSRLLSDRFSAERPKGSFSTLEIQRTEQGDSAMYLCASLHPLNTEAFFGQGTRLTVV.

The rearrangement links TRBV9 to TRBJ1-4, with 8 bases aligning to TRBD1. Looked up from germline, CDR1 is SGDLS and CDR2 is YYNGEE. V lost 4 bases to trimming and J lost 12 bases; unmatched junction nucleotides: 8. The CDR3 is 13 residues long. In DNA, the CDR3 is TGTGCCAGCAGCATCGAAACAGGGGGGGAACTGTTTTTT. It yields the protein CASSIETGGELFF.

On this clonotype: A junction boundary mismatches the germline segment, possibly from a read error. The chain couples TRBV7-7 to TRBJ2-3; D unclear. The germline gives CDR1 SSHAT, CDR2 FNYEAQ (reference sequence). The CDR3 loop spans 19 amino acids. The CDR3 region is CASSLVGRAVHNRTDTQYF. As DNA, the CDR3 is TGTGCTAGCAGCTTAGTAGGCCGGGCAGTCCACAACCGCACAGATACGCAGTATTTT.

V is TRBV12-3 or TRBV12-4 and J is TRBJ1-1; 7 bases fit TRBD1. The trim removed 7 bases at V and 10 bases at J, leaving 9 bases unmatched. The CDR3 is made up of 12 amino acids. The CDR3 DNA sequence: TGTGCCAGCACCAAGCAGGGGGAAGGAGCTTTCTTT. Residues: CASTKQGEGAFF.

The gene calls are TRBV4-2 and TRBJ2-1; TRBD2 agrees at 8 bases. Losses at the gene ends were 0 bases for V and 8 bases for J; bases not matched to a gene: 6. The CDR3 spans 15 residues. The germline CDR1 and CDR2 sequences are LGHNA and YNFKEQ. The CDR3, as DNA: TGTGCCAGCAGCCAAGATCTATATAGCGGGGATGAGCAGTTCTTC. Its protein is CASSQDLYSGDEQFF.

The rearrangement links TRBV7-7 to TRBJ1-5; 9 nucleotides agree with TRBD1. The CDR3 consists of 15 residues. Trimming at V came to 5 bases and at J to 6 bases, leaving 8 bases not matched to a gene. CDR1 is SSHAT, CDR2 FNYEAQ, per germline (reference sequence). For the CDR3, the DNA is TGTGCCAGCAGCGAGTGGACAGGGGAAATTCAGCCCCAGCATTTT. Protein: CASSEWTGEIQPQHF.

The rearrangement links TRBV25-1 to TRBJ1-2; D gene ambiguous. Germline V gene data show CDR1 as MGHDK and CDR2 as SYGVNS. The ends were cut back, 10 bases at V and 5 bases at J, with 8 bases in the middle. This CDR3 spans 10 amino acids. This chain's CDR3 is CATLGYGYTF. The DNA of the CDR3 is TGTGCCACCCTTGGGTATGGCTACACCTTC.

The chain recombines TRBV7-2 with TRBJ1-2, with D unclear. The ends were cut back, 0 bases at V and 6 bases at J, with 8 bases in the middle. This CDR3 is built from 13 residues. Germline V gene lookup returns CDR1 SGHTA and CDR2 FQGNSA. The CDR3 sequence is CASSLALRDGYTF. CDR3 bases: TGTGCCAGCAGCTTAGCCCTAAGGGATGGCTACACCTTC.

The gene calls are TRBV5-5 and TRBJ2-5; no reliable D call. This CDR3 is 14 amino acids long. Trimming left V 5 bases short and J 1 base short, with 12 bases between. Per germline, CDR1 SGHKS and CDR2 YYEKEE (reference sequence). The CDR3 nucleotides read TGTGCCAGCAGGATACAAGCTCTCCAAGAGACCCAGTACTTC. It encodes CASRIQALQETQYF. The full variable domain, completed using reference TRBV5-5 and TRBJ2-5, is DAGVTQSPTHLIKTRGQQVTLRCSPISGHKSVSWYQQVLGQGPQFIFQYYEKEERGRGNFPDRFSARQFPNYSSELNVNALLLGDSALYLCASRIQALQETQYFGPGTRLLVL.

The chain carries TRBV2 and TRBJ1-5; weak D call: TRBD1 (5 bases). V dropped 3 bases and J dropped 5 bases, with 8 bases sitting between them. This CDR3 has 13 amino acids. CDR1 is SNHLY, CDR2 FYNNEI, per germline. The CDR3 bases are TGTGCCAGCAGTGATCGGGGGGATCAGCCCCAGCATTTT. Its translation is CASSDRGDQPQHF.

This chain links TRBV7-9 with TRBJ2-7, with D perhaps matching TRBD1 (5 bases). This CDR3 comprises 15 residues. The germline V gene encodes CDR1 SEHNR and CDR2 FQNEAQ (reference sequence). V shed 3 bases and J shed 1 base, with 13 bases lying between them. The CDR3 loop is CASSFIKGDSYEQYF. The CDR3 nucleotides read TGTGCCAGCAGCTTTATCAAAGGGGATTCCTACGAGCAGTACTTC. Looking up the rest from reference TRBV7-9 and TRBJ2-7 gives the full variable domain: DTGVSQNPRHKITKRGQNVTFRCDPISEHNRLYWYRQTLGQGPEFLTYFQNEAQLEKSRLLSDRFSAERPKGSFSTLEIQRTEQGDSAMYLCASSFIKGDSYEQYFGPGTRLTVT.

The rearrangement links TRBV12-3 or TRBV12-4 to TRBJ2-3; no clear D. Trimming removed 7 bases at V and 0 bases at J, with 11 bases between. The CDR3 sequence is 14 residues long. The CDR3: CASKKGSSTDTQYF. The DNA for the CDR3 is TGTGCCAGCAAGAAGGGCAGTAGCACAGATACGCAGTATTTT.

CDR3 nucleotides: TGTGCCAGCAGCCCAAGCCCAGGGAGTACCTTGAACACTGAAGCTTTCTTT. It encodes CASSPSPGSTLNTEAFF. V is TRBV7-2 and J is TRBJ1-1; D may be TRBD1 (5 bases). Germline-derived CDR1 and CDR2 are SGHTA and FQGNSA. With 5 bases removed from V and 0 bases from J, the gap between germline ends came to 19 bases. CDR3 size: 17 residues.

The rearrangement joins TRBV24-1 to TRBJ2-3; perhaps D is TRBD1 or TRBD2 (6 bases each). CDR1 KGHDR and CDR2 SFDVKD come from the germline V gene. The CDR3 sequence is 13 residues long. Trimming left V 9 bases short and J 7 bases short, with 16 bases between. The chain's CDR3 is CATRSEGGYTQYF. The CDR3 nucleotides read TGTGCCACCCGATCGGAGGGGGGATATACGCAGTATTTT.

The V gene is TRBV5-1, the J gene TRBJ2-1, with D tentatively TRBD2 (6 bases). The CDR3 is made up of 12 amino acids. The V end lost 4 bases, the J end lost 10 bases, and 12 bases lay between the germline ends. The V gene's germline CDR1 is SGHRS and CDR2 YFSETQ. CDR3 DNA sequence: TGCGCCAGCAGCCCGGATGGAGGGGAGCAGTTCTTC. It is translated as CASSPDGGEQFF.

In DNA form, the CDR3 reads TGTGCCAGCACTAGCGGGACCACAGATACGCAGTATTTT. It encodes CASTSGTTDTQYF. The V call is TRBV6-6, the J call TRBJ2-3, with TRBD2 matching 9 bases. The CDR3 is made up of 13 amino acids. CDR1 is MNHNY and CDR2 is SVGAGI in the germline V gene (reference sequence). J gave up 2 bases and V 7 bases, and 1 base lay outside the gene matches.

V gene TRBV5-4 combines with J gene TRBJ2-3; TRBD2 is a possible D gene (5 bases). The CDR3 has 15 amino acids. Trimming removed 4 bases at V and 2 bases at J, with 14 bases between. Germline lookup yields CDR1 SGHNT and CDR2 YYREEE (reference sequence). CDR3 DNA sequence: TGTGCCAGCAGCCCACGGGGATCGGTCACAGATACGCAGTATTTT. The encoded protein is CASSPRGSVTDTQYF.